Given below is one T cell receptor (beta chain) in context. This sample was included in a study of blood T cell repertoires in COVID-19. As for the study in general: Acute-phase and convalescent COVID-19 samples originated in the United States, Italy and Spain. PBMCs, B-cell-depleted T cells, or T cells were the source of the cDNA or gDNA that made up the material.

Clones were read by immunoSEQ multiplex PCR, and TCRdb kept only the in-frame ones, dropping some. Of about 250,000 clones in the sample, about 80% were seen once. Trimming removed 5 bases from V and 0 bases from J; junction bases left unmatched: 4. Germline V CDR1 and CDR2: SGHVS, FNYEAQ. This CDR3 spans 17 amino acids. The TCR sequence derives from a man over 45 with active or convalescent COVID-19. Sequencing used peripheral blood. The V gene is TRBV7-6, the J gene TRBJ2-6; 10 bases are a match to TRBD2. The CDR3 nucleotides are TGTGCCAGCAGCCCGAGCGGGGGGGGCTCTGGGGCCAACGTCCTGACTTTC. Encoded protein: CASSPSGGGSGANVLTF.